This record covers a single T cell receptor (beta chain). The antigen is undetermined. Each CDR3 protein gets one entry after TCRdb re-called the 5' RACE reads with MiXCR. The sample records 750,000 to 950,000 distinct CDR3 sequences, 12% being singletons. The data belong to a study of identical twins. Study findings and constraints: Among out-of-frame alpha sequences shared by twins, low generation probability occurred in excess. While abundant cord blood beta clonotypes carried fewer insertions, memory repertoires showed no such pattern.

These data also formed part of another study, on yellow fever vaccine responses in identical twins.

Sequencing was carried out using PBMCs. This receptor was obtained from a woman between 18 and 30 years old in good health.

In nucleotides, the CDR3 is TGTGCCAGCAGTTTAACGTGGGAGGGGACCTACGAGCAGTACTTC. Residues: CASSLTWEGTYEQYF. V gene TRBV27 combines with J gene TRBJ2-7, with 7 bases matching TRBD2. Germline V CDR1 and CDR2: MNHEY, SMNVEV (reference sequence). V was clipped by 2 bases and J by 2 bases; unmatched bases: 6. CDR3 length equals 15 residues.